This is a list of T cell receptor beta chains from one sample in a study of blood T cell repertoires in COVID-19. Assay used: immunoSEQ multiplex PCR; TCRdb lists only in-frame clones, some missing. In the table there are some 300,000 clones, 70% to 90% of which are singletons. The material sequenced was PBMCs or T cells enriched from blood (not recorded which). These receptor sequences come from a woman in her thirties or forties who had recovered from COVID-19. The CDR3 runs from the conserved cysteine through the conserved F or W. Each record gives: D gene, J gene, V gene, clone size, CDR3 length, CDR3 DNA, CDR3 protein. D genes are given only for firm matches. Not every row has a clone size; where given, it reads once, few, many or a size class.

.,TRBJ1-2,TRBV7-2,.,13,TGTGCCAGCACTCGAGAATTGAACTATGGCTACACCTTC,CASTRELNYGYTF
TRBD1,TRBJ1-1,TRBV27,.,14,TGTGCCAGCAGTCCCTTGACAGGGGACCCTGAAGCTTTCTTT,CASSPLTGDPEAFF
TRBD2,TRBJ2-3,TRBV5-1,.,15,TGCGCCAGCAGCTTGACTAGCGGGAGTGTAGATACGCAGTATTTT,CASSLTSGSVDTQYF
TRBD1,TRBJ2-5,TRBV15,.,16,TGTGCCACCAGCAGGTTAATCCGACAGGGACAAGAGACCCAGTACTTC,CATSRLIRQGQETQYF
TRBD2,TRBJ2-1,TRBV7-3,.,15,TGTGCCAGCAGCTTAAGGGCGGGGGATTACAATGAGCAGTTCTTC,CASSLRAGDYNEQFF
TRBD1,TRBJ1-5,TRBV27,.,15,TGTGCCAGCAGTCCGACCGGGACAGGGTATCAGCCCCAGCATTTT,CASSPTGTGYQPQHF
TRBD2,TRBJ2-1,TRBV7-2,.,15,TGTGCCAGCAGCTCCGGACTAGCGGGGGTCAATGAGCAGTTCTTC,CASSSGLAGVNEQFF
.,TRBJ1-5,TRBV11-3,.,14,TGTGCCAGCAGCTTAGGGACAGAAAATCAGCCCCAGCATTTT,CASSLGTENQPQHF
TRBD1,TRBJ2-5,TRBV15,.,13,TGTGCCACCGCGCCAGGGGGCGAGGAGACCCAGTACTTC,CATAPGGEETQYF
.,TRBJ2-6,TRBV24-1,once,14,TGTGCCACCAGTGACGCGGCCGGGGCCAACGTCCTGACTTTC,CATSDAAGANVLTF